This T cell receptor (beta chain) was documented in a study of blood T cell repertoires in COVID-19. Study at large: Some COVID-19 samples were acute and others convalescent; all came from the United States, Italy and Spain. In each case, the material was cDNA or gDNA derived from T cells, B-cell-depleted T cells, or PBMCs.

CDR3 length: 14 residues. Unmatched junction bases numbered 9, after V lost 7 bases and J lost 6 bases. Germline V gene sequence: CDR1 LGHDT, CDR2 YNNKEL (reference sequence). Study processing details: Amplification from reference gene primers served as the basis for estimated nucleated cell counts. Sequencing used immunoSEQ multiplex PCR; TCRdb keeps in-frame clones, though not all of them. V and J calls and clone size are those listed in that table; D and trimming were worked out from the DNA. The data contain 290,000 or so clones, roughly 87% of them singletons. The chain links TRBV3-1 (or the pseudogene TRBV3-2) to TRBJ2-1; 7 nucleotides align to TRBD2. The clonotype comes from a man aged 18 to 29 with active or convalescent COVID-19. Sequenced input: peripheral blood. CDR3 DNA: TGTGCCAGCACCCTTATCCCTAGCGGCAATGAGCAGTTCTTC. Its translation is CASTLIPSGNEQFF.